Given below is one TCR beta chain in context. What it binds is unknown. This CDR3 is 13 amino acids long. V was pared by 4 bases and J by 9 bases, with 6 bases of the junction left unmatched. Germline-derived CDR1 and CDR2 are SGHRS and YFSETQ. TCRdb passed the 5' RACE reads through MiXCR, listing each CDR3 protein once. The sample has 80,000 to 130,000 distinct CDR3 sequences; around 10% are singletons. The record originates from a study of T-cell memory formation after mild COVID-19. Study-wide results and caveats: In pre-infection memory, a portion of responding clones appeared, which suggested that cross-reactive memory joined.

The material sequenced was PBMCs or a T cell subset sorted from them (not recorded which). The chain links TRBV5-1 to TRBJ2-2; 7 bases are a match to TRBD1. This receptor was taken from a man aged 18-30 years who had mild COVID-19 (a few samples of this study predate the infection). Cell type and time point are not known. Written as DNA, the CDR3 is TGCGCCAGCAGCCCGGGGACAGCATGGGAGCTGTTTTTT. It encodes CASSPGTAWELFF. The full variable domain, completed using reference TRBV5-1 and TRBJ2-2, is KAGVTQTPRYLIKTRGQQVTLSCSPISGHRSVSWYQQTPGQGLQFLFEYFSETQRNKGNFPGRFSGRQFSNSRSEMNVSTLELGDSALYLCASSPGTAWELFFGEGSRLTVL.